This T cell receptor (beta chain) was sequenced for a study of cytomegalovirus exposure and HLA in healthy donors. Germline V gene sequence: CDR1 SGHVS, CDR2 FQNEAQ. V lost 2 bases, J lost 4 bases, and 12 bases lay in between. The CDR3 is made up of 15 amino acids. The PCR made use of 60 Vbeta and 13 Jbeta primers. Generated by immunoSEQ multiplex PCR, the TCRdb table keeps only in-frame clones and is missing some. Of about 64,000 clones listed, 85% were seen once; the top ten hold approximately 12%. Sequencing was carried out using PBMCs. The V gene is TRBV7-8, the J gene TRBJ2-1, with a possible D match to TRBD2 (7 bases). The sequence derives from a female donor in good health and CMV-seronegative. The CDR3 DNA is TGTGCCAGCAGCTTACGAGGGAGGGGGTACAATGAGCAGTTCTTC. Its translation: CASSLRGRGYNEQFF. Looking up the rest from reference TRBV7-8 and TRBJ2-1 gives the full variable domain: GAGVSQSPRYKVAKRGQDVALRCDPISGHVSLFWYQQALGQGPEFLTYFQNEAQLDKSGLPSDRFFAERPEGSVSTLKIQRTQQEDSAVYLCASSLRGRGYNEQFFGPGTRLTVL.